The 24 T cell receptor beta chains below all came from one sample that was sequenced in a study of T-cell reconstitution after alpha-beta-depleted transplantation in children. Unique molecular identifiers were used to barcode this TCRbeta library. TCRdb recomputed calls from the PCR reads with MiXCR, one row per CDR3 protein. Found here are about 200,000 distinct CDR3 sequences, 5% to 7.5% of them singletons; the top ten hold approximately 4.1%. This material consisted of PBMCs, taken before TCRalphabeta/CD19-depleted stem cell transplant. The receptors originated from a girl younger than two with combined immunodeficiency, due to receive a stem cell transplant.

The chain uses TRBV11-2 and TRBJ2-3; D uncertain. The CDR3 contains 11 residues. Per the germline V gene, CDR1 is SGHAT and CDR2 is FQNNGV. The V gene lost 6 bases and the J gene lost 7 bases, with 8 bases spanning the gap. CDR3 loop: CASSTGYTQYF. Here the CDR3 DNA reads TGTGCCAGCAGTACGGGTTATACGCAGTATTTT.

This sequence joins TRBV19 and TRBJ2-1; 10 bases match TRBD2. V lost 4 bases, J lost 4 bases, and 7 bases stayed unmatched. This CDR3 contains 16 residues. Germline assignment: CDR1 LNHDA and CDR2 SQIVND (reference sequence). CDR3 residues: CASSKLAGVGYNEQFF. The CDR3, as DNA: TGTGCCAGTAGTAAGCTAGCGGGAGTTGGATACAATGAGCAGTTCTTC.

The chain uses TRBV20-1 and TRBJ1-5; TRBD1 is a possible D gene (5 bases). In germline, CDR1 is DFQATT, CDR2 SNEGSKA (reference sequence). V gave up 5 bases and J gave up 5 bases, with 19 bases separating them. This CDR3 comprises 15 residues. In DNA, the CDR3 is TGCAGTGCTCATACCTTATGGGGGATCGATCAGCCCCAGCATTTT. Amino acid sequence: CSAHTLWGIDQPQHF.

This clonotype was seen ten or more times. V usage is TRBV7-6 and J usage is TRBJ2-1, with D unresolved. This CDR3 has 13 residues. Germline CDR1 SGHVS, CDR2 FNYEAQ. Trimming removed 1 base at V and 8 bases at J, with 9 bases between. CDR3 in DNA: TGTGCCAGCAGCTTAGGACTGTCACATGAGCAGTTCTTC. Residues: CASSLGLSHEQFF. The full variable domain, with the rest looked up from reference TRBV7-6 and TRBJ2-1, is GAGVSQSPRYKVTKRGQDVALRCDPISGHVSLYWYRQALGQGPEFLTYFNYEAQQDKSGLPNDRFSAERPEGSISTLTIQRTEQRDSAMYRCASSLGLSHEQFFGPGTRLTVL.

This clonotype was observed many times. The V call is TRBV7-9, the J call TRBJ2-1; 14 nucleotides agree with TRBD2. This CDR3 contains 15 residues. The V segment lost 7 bases and the J segment 12 bases; nucleotides outside the gene matches: 11. Germline CDR1 reads SEHNR; CDR2 reads FQNEAQ (reference sequence). The CDR3 DNA reads as TGTGCCAGCAAAGGGACCGGGACTAGCGGGAGAGGGCAGTTCTTC. Its translation: CASKGTGTSGRGQFF.

The table lists this clonotype with a few counts. The rearrangement uses TRBV7-6 and TRBJ2-5, with 11 bases that match TRBD2. V lost 5 bases, J lost 0 bases, and 8 bases stayed unmatched. The CDR3 extends over 17 amino acids. Germline-derived CDR1 and CDR2 are SGHVS and FNYEAQ. The chain's CDR3 is CASSPEPGLADQETQYF. The CDR3 nucleotides read TGTGCCAGCAGCCCCGAGCCGGGACTAGCGGACCAAGAGACCCAGTACTTC.

As regards this clonotype: This may come from a read error, since a much larger clone is one base off. Since the CDR3 does not end with the conserved phenylalanine or tryptophan, this likely comes from a read error. The chain is built from TRBV29-1 and TRBJ1-1; 7 nucleotides agree with TRBD1. This CDR3 is 11 amino acids long. V shed 6 bases and J 5 bases; nucleotides not matched to a gene: 3. Germline V gives CDR1 SQVTM, CDR2 ANQGSEA. CDR3 sequence (DNA): TGCAGCGTCCCGACAGGGACTGAAGCTTTCTCT. It codes for CSVPTGTEAFS.

This clonotype was counted ten times or more. This chain connects TRBV6-6 to TRBJ2-1; 7 bases agree with TRBD1. This CDR3 is 13 amino acids long. J lost 8 bases, V lost 6 bases, and 7 bases had no gene match. CDR1 MNHNY and CDR2 SVGAGI come from the germline V gene (reference sequence). CDR3 nucleotides: TGTGCCAGCAGCCTCACGACAGGGTATGAGCAGTTCTTC. Translated, it gives CASSLTTGYEQFF.

This chain uses TRBV15 with TRBJ1-5; D perhaps matches TRBD1 (6 bases). V lost 5 bases and J lost 6, with 17 bases in between. The CDR3 runs 15 residues. Germline loops: CDR1 LNHNV, CDR2 YYDKDF (reference sequence). Written as DNA, the CDR3 is TGTGCCACCAGCCGAGCCGGGGGCGCGGGTCAGCCCCAGCATTTT. It translates to CATSRAGGAGQPQHF.

This clonotype was observed many times. DNA of the CDR3: TGTGCCAGCAGCTTTGGGACACCGCTTTACGAGCAGTACTTC. Translating gives CASSFGTPLYEQYF. The chain combines TRBV11-2 with TRBJ2-7, with D maybe TRBD1 (6 bases). The germline V gene encodes CDR1 SGHAT and CDR2 FQNNGV. V shed 3 bases and J shed 4 bases, with 13 bases lying between them. The CDR3 contains 14 residues.

Many counts were recorded for this clonotype. The chain links TRBV12-3 or TRBV12-4 to TRBJ2-7; D is possibly TRBD1 (5 bases). V was pared by 6 bases and J by 5 bases, with 17 bases between. This CDR3 spans 14 amino acids. The CDR3 DNA sequence: TGTGCCAGCAGAAGTAGCCCCTGGACAAACGAGCAGTACTTC. Translated: CASRSSPWTNEQYF.

This clonotype was seen ten or more times. The chain carries TRBV20-1 and TRBJ2-7; 8 bases fit TRBD1. This CDR3 is 13 amino acids long. Looked up from germline, CDR1 is DFQATT and CDR2 is SNEGSKA (reference sequence). With V trimmed by 4 bases and J by 4 bases, 6 bases remained unmatched. The CDR3 is CSATGTGSYEQYF. DNA of the CDR3: TGCAGTGCTACCGGGACAGGATCGTACGAGCAGTACTTC.

This clonotype has ten or more counts. The chain combines TRBV28 with TRBJ2-7; TRBD2 is a possible D gene (6 bases). This CDR3 contains 17 residues. With 1 base removed from V and 5 bases from J, the gap between germline ends came to 21 bases. Germline assignment: CDR1 MDHEN and CDR2 SYDVKM. The CDR3 DNA follows: TGTGCCAGCAGTTTATCAACCGAGAGCGGGTTAGGGGACGAGCAGTACTTC. Its translation is CASSLSTESGLGDEQYF.

This clonotype appeared a few times. The chain employs TRBV27 and TRBJ2-1, with TRBD2 matching 8 bases. The V gene's germline CDR1 is MNHEY and CDR2 SMNVEV (reference sequence). V was pared by 3 bases and J by 3 bases, with 4 bases of the junction left unmatched. The CDR3 has 15 residues. CDR3 nucleotide sequence: TGTGCCAGCAGTTTTGGCGGGAGGATCTACAATGAGCAGTTCTTC. It encodes CASSFGGRIYNEQFF.

This clonotype was counted ten times or more. The chain joins TRBV29-1 to TRBJ2-5; D possibly matches TRBD1 or TRBD2 (5 bases each). CDR3 length: 13 amino acids. V dropped 6 bases and J dropped 5 bases, with 16 bases sitting between them. The V gene's germline CDR1 is SQVTM and CDR2 ANQGSEA. This CDR3 reads CSVYPGPQETQYF. Here the CDR3 DNA reads TGCAGCGTGTATCCGGGACCCCAGGAGACCCAGTACTTC.

Many counts were recorded for this clonotype. The chain has TRBV5-5 and TRBJ2-1, with 7 nucleotides matching TRBD1. The CDR3 contains 13 residues. Germline assignment: CDR1 SGHKS and CDR2 YYEKEE (reference sequence). The J segment lost 14 bases and the V segment lost 0 bases, leaving 8 bases of the junction unmatched. The CDR3 coding sequence is TGTGCCAGCAGCTTGGTGGAGCTCGGGACAGAGTTCTTC. It translates to CASSLVELGTEFF.

This clonotype was recorded many times. The J gene is TRBJ2-5, the V gene TRBV20-1, with D possibly being TRBD1 (6 bases). In germline, CDR1 is DFQATT, CDR2 SNEGSKA (reference sequence). Trimming stripped 4 bases from V and 4 bases from J, with 16 bases between. The CDR3 is made up of 14 amino acids. CDR3 amino acids: CSATTYRETETQYF. As DNA, the CDR3 is TGCAGTGCTACCACATACAGGGAAACAGAGACCCAGTACTTC.

There are many counts of this clonotype. This chain connects TRBV5-6 to TRBJ1-1, with 7 nucleotides matching TRBD1. This CDR3 is 15 amino acids long. Germline loops: CDR1 SGHDT, CDR2 YYEEEE. V trimming: 4 bases; J trimming: 7 bases; junction bases outside the gene matches: 13. CDR3 coding DNA: TGTGCCAGCAGCCCCCAATTCGACAGGGCGAGTGAAGCTTTCTTT. It encodes CASSPQFDRASEAFF.

This clonotype was counted between two and nine times. The V and J genes are TRBV20-1 and TRBJ2-7; tentative D call: TRBD2 (6 bases). The CDR3 totals 13 residues. The germline V gene encodes CDR1 DFQATT and CDR2 SNEGSKA (reference sequence). V lost 1 base and J 3 bases, leaving 10 bases between the germline ends. CDR3 amino acids: CSARAAGLYEQYF. Here the CDR3 DNA reads TGCAGTGCTAGAGCAGCGGGCCTCTACGAGCAGTACTTC.

This clonotype appeared many times. This chain connects TRBV6-5 to TRBJ1-2; maybe TRBD1 (6 bases). Trimming took 5 bases from V and 2 from J, leaving 12 bases between them. The V gene's germline CDR1 is MNHEY and CDR2 SVGAGI. CDR3 length: 14 residues. The CDR3 bases are TGTGCCAGCAGTAACGGGGGGCCCAACTATGGCTACACCTTC. Protein sequence: CASSNGGPNYGYTF.

In this sample, this clonotype turned up many times. The chain employs TRBV28 and TRBJ2-5; D gene ambiguous. V lost 7 bases and J 3 bases, leaving 9 bases between the germline ends. There are 12 residues in the CDR3. From germline, CDR1 is MDHEN and CDR2 SYDVKM. CDR3 DNA sequence: TGTGCCAGCAATGATCCGGAAGAGACCCAGTACTTC. This sequence encodes CASNDPEETQYF.

Note on this clonotype: This may stem from a read error, because a much larger clone lies one nucleotide away. The final CDR3 position lacks the conserved phenylalanine or tryptophan, pointing to a likely read error. The chain links TRBV5-1 to TRBJ1-2; 9 positions match TRBD1. Losses at the gene ends were 3 bases for V and 8 bases for J; bases not matched to a gene: 11. From germline, CDR1 is SGHRS and CDR2 YFSETQ. This CDR3 comprises 15 residues. For the CDR3, the DNA is TGCGCCAGCAGCTCGCGACAGGGGGTATATGAAGGCTACACCTAC. This gives the protein CASSSRQGVYEGYTY.

This clonotype was recorded many times. V is TRBV15 and J is TRBJ2-7; D is perhaps TRBD2 (5 bases). V was clipped by 6 bases and J by 2 bases, with 11 bases between them. CDR3 length: 13 amino acids. Germline V gene sequence: CDR1 LNHNV, CDR2 YYDKDF (reference sequence). CDR3 sequence (DNA): TGTGCCACCAGGGACTTGATGACCTACGAGCAGTACTTC. It translates to CATRDLMTYEQYF.

This clonotype has a count of ten or more. The rearrangement joins TRBV5-1 to TRBJ1-1; 7 bases match TRBD1. This CDR3 contains 15 residues. The V gene end was trimmed by 0 bases and the J gene end by 7 bases; junction bases not matched to a gene: 9. Germline-derived CDR1 and CDR2 are SGHRS and YFSETQ. The CDR3 region has the DNA TGCGCCAGCAGCTTGGTGACGAGACAGGGTTTTGAAGCTTTCTTT. Amino acid sequence: CASSLVTRQGFEAFF.